The 5 T cell receptor beta chains presented below share a single source sample, sequenced in a study of CD4 and CD8 cells across lung adenocarcinoma regions. TCRdb reanalysed the PCR reads using MiXCR and keeps one entry per CDR3 protein. This table has about 3,200 distinct CDR3 sequences, less than 80% appearing once. The sample taken for sequencing was CD4+ T cells from the margin of a lung tumor. These TCRs come from a male donor with lung adenocarcinoma. The CD4 and CD8 labels of this study may be unreliable.

The gene calls are TRBV7-3 and TRBJ2-1; 8 nucleotides line up with TRBD2. The end of the DNA aligns better with TRBJ2-7, so the J call may be wrong. The CDR3 sequence is 12 residues long. Germline V gene sequence: CDR1 SGHTA, CDR2 FQGTGA. Here the CDR3 reads CANGTSRYEQYF. In nucleotides, the CDR3 is TGTGCCAACGGGACTAGTCGCTACGAGCAGTACTTC.

The gene calls are TRBV6-1 and TRBJ2-4; D is perhaps TRBD2 (7 bases). The CDR3 covers 17 residues. The ends were cut back, 4 bases at V and 10 bases at J, with 26 bases in the middle. Germline CDR1 and CDR2: MNHNS and SASEGT. The CDR3 DNA sequence: TGTGCCAGCAGTGCGCGTGGCGGGGGCGGTGAACAAGAGATTCAGTACTTC. Amino acids: CASSARGGGGEQEIQYF.

V is TRBV6-1 and J is TRBJ2-3; 12 bases align to TRBD1. Looked up from germline, CDR1 is MNHNS and CDR2 is SASEGT. The CDR3 consists of 20 residues. The V gene end was trimmed by 5 bases and the J gene end by 0 bases; junction bases not matched to a gene: 15. The chain's CDR3 is CASSPSGTGGSISSTDTQYF. In DNA, the CDR3 is TGTGCCAGCAGTCCATCCGGGACAGGGGGCTCGATTTCAAGCACAGATACGCAGTATTTT.

This sequence joins TRBV10-1 and TRBJ2-1; tentatively, D is TRBD2 (5 bases). CDR3 length equals 14 residues. Germline CDR1 and CDR2: WNHNN and SYGVQD (reference sequence). Between the trimmed V and J ends, which lost 4 bases and 4 bases, there was a span of 11 bases. CDR3 in amino acids: CASSGGSPYNEQFF. Here the CDR3 DNA reads TGCGCCAGCAGTGGAGGGAGTCCATACAATGAGCAGTTCTTC.

The chain recombines TRBV6-1 with TRBJ1-2; 7 bases agree with TRBD1. J was trimmed by 2 bases and V by 6 bases; bases with no gene match: 6. The CDR3 loop spans 14 amino acids. Germline CDR1 and CDR2: MNHNS and SASEGT. CDR3 residues: CASRGDRANYGYTF. CDR3 coding DNA: TGTGCCAGCAGGGGCGACAGGGCGAACTATGGCTACACCTTC.